This T cell receptor (beta chain) was recovered during a study of Ad26.COV2.S vaccination and SARS-CoV-2 variants. The table came from immunoSEQ multiplex PCR; TCRdb's copy has only in-frame clones and leaves some out. Among a few hundred thousand clones listed, roughly 87% were seen once. Treatment specified: around 19 received Ad26.COV2.S at low or high dose, single or two shots; about 5 received placebo; per-sample allocation not given. Day 63 following the first vaccine or placebo injection was when the samples were taken. Germline values: CDR1 MNHEY, CDR2 SMNVEV (reference sequence). V lost 5 bases, J lost 2 bases, and 13 bases lay in between. This CDR3 comprises 14 residues.

The genes are TRBV27 and TRBJ2-7; weak D call: TRBD1 (6 bases). The sequencing here drew on peripheral blood, taken in a trial of Ad26.COV2.S vaccine versus placebo. This TCR was recovered from a person between 18 and 65 years old who received the Ad26.COV2.S COVID-19 vaccine or a placebo. This chain's CDR3 is CASSDRDNPYEQYF. As DNA, the CDR3 is TGTGCCAGCAGTGATCGGGACAACCCCTACGAGCAGTACTTC.